This TCR beta chain was recovered during a study of regulatory T cells in long-lasting Graves disease. The study, taken as a whole, reports: New patients shared fewer public clonotypes (about 1,000) than persistent patients did (approximately 2,700). There was favoring of TRBV28, TRBJ1-2 and TRBJ2-5 in persistent disease.

This clonotype occurred many times. Its antigen is unknown. V was cut by 8 bases and J by 1 base, with 14 bases left in between. CDR1 and CDR2 (germline): GTSNPN, SVGIG (reference sequence). This CDR3 is built from 13 residues. Relying on iRepertoire HTBI primers and Arm-PCR of CDR3 regions, the team built TCR beta libraries. TCRdb re-derived calls from the multiplex PCR reads in MiXCR, one entry per CDR3 protein. The sample lists more than 300,000 distinct CDR3 sequences, less than 20% seen once, with 25% to 35% in the top ten. The sample's time point: persistent/refractory GD, antithyroid drugs over 5 years with positive TRAb. Following extraction of RNA from PBMCs, that RNA was used to make the TCR library.

V usage is TRBV30 and J usage is TRBJ1-1; no reliable D call. This sample comprised peripheral blood mononuclear cells (PBMCs), obtained when the disease was refractory, from a patient treated with antithyroid drugs. The clonotype was recovered from a female donor with Graves disease. The CDR3, as DNA: TGTGCCCTCGGACTATTCCCGAACACTGAAGCTTTCTTT. It yields the protein CALGLFPNTEAFF.